Below, 18 T cell receptor beta chains from the same sample are listed, as sequenced in a study of blood T cell repertoires in COVID-19. Produced via immunoSEQ multiplex PCR; TCRdb's table is partial and in-frame only. This table holds about 240,000 clones, about 85% found once. Sequencing was done on a sample of peripheral blood. These receptors were collected from a man aged 55-75 years who had recovered from COVID-19.

The rearrangement joins TRBV5-5 to TRBJ2-7; D remains ambiguous. Germline V gene data show CDR1 as SGHKS and CDR2 as YYEKEE (reference sequence). V was cut by 2 bases and J by 3 bases, with 9 bases left in between. This CDR3 has 13 amino acids. The CDR3 DNA reads TGTGCCAGCAGCTTTCGACATTACTACGAGCAGTACTTC. This codes for CASSFRHYYEQYF.

The chain uses TRBV9 and TRBJ2-1; D call uncertain. Trimming removed 0 bases at V and 0 bases at J, with 7 bases between. Germline V CDR1 and CDR2: SGDLS, YYNGEE. The CDR3 is 15 amino acids. The CDR3 region has the DNA TGTGCCAGCAGCGTAGCCTCGAGCTCCTACAATGAGCAGTTCTTC. It encodes CASSVASSSYNEQFF.

The chain combines TRBV7-6 with TRBJ1-1, with D maybe TRBD1 (6 bases). This CDR3 spans 16 amino acids. Looked up from germline, CDR1 is SGHVS and CDR2 is FNYEAQ. Trimming shortened V by 5 bases and J by 3 bases, and 19 bases separated the two germline ends. This CDR3 is CASSPGLRGYDTEAFF. Here the CDR3 DNA reads TGTGCCAGCAGCCCAGGCCTTAGGGGGTATGACACTGAAGCTTTCTTT.

The chain carries TRBV18 and TRBJ1-3; unclear D gene. V was clipped by 5 bases and J by 0 bases, with 5 bases between them. Germline V lookup: CDR1 KGHSH, CDR2 LQKENI. This CDR3 is 13 amino acids long. The CDR3 reads CASSGSSGNTIYF. DNA for the CDR3: TGTGCCAGCTCAGGTAGCTCTGGAAACACCATATATTTT.

This CDR3 reads CASRRTPASEKLFF. CDR3 DNA: TGTGCCAGCAGAAGGACCCCAGCTAGCGAAAAACTGTTTTTT. This sequence joins TRBV27 and TRBJ1-4; D call uncertain. The CDR3 has 14 amino acids. Germline lookup yields CDR1 MNHEY and CDR2 SMNVEV (reference sequence). Trimming removed 6 bases from V and 8 bases from J, with 16 bases in between.

This chain links TRBV19 with TRBJ2-5; TRBD2 matches 9 bases. The CDR3 totals 16 residues. Germline assignment: CDR1 LNHDA and CDR2 SQIVND (reference sequence). V dropped 3 bases and J dropped 5; count of bases not matched to a gene: 10. CDR3 nucleotide sequence: TGTGCCAGTAGTATCCCCGGACTAGCGTTGGCGGAGACCCAGTACTTC. Translated, it gives CASSIPGLALAETQYF.

The chain is built from TRBV11-3 and TRBJ2-3; possibly TRBD1 for D (5 bases). In germline, CDR1 is SGHNT, CDR2 YENEEA. The CDR3 has 15 residues. V lost 2 bases and J lost 6, with 15 bases in between. CDR3 in amino acids: CASSLSSRVGDTQYF. The CDR3 DNA reads as TGTGCCAGCAGCTTATCTTCCAGGGTAGGGGATACGCAGTATTTT. Supplemented by reference TRBV11-3 and TRBJ2-3, the full variable domain reads EAGVVQSPRYKIIEKKQPVAFWCNPISGHNTLYWYLQNLGQGPELLIRYENEEAVDDSQLPKDRFSAERLKGVDSTLKIQPAELGDSAVYLCASSLSSRVGDTQYFGPGTRLTVL.

This chain joins TRBV5-1 and TRBJ2-1, with 9 bases identical to TRBD2. V shed 0 bases and J 7 bases; nucleotides not matched to a gene: 2. CDR3 length: 14 amino acids. Germline CDR1 reads SGHRS; CDR2 reads YFSETQ. CDR3 loop: CASSLGGGANEQFF. In nucleotides, the CDR3 is TGCGCCAGCAGCTTGGGCGGGGGGGCGAATGAGCAGTTCTTC.

This chain connects TRBV5-1 to TRBJ1-1; tentative D call: TRBD1 (6 bases). V was pared by 0 bases and J by 1 base, with 13 bases between. Germline values: CDR1 SGHRS, CDR2 YFSETQ. CDR3 size: 16 residues. The CDR3 protein is CASSLGQASGNTEAFF. The DNA of the CDR3 is TGCGCCAGCAGCTTGGGACAGGCTTCCGGGAACACTGAAGCTTTCTTT. The variable domain in full, with the rest retrieved from reference TRBV5-1 and TRBJ1-1, is KAGVTQTPRYLIKTRGQQVTLSCSPISGHRSVSWYQQTPGQGLQFLFEYFSETQRNKGNFPGRFSGRQFSNSRSEMNVSTLELGDSALYLCASSLGQASGNTEAFFGQGTRLTVV.

The chain has TRBV6-5 and TRBJ2-1; 7 nucleotides line up with TRBD1. Unmatched junction bases numbered 6, after V lost 6 bases and J lost 4 bases. The CDR3 length is 14 residues. Germline loops: CDR1 MNHEY, CDR2 SVGAGI. In DNA form, the CDR3 reads TGTGCCAGCAGGAGACAGGGAACTTACAATGAGCAGTTCTTC. Translating gives CASRRQGTYNEQFF.

This clone appeared a few times. The genes are TRBV5-1 and TRBJ1-4; D not resolved. The CDR3 is 15 residues long. Germline CDR1 is SGHRS and CDR2 is YFSETQ. V was shortened by 2 bases and J by 6 bases, with 14 bases between the two germline ends. DNA for the CDR3: TGCGCCAGCAGCTTAAAGGGAGAAATCGATGAAAAACTGTTTTTT. Its protein product is CASSLKGEIDEKLFF. The full variable domain, with the rest looked up from reference TRBV5-1 and TRBJ1-4, is KAGVTQTPRYLIKTRGQQVTLSCSPISGHRSVSWYQQTPGQGLQFLFEYFSETQRNKGNFPGRFSGRQFSNSRSEMNVSTLELGDSALYLCASSLKGEIDEKLFFGSGTQLSVL.

The chain couples TRBV4-1 to TRBJ1-3; D not resolved. Trimming took off 4 bases at V and 2 bases at J, with 12 bases between the two ends. Germline V gene lookup returns CDR1 MGHRA and CDR2 YSYEKL. This CDR3 has 15 amino acids. This CDR3 reads CASSPAADPGNTIYF. CDR3 nucleotide sequence: TGCGCCAGCAGCCCCGCGGCAGACCCTGGAAACACCATATATTTT.

The chain uses TRBV7-9 and TRBJ2-7; 8 nucleotides agree with TRBD1. The ends lost 5 bases at V and 2 bases at J; junction bases unmatched: 8. The CDR3 sequence is 15 residues long. The V gene's germline CDR1 is SEHNR and CDR2 FQNEAQ (reference sequence). CDR3 in amino acids: CASSPRQGRPYEQYF. The CDR3 bases are TGTGCCAGCAGCCCTCGACAGGGGAGACCCTACGAGCAGTACTTC.

The gene calls are TRBV7-8 and TRBJ2-1; D is perhaps TRBD2 (7 bases). The CDR3 sequence is 15 residues long. The germline CDR1 and CDR2 sequences are SGHVS and FQNEAQ. V lost 7 bases and J 0 bases, leaving 13 bases between the germline ends. The CDR3 is CASTARGPSYNEQFF. In DNA form, the CDR3 reads TGTGCCAGCACGGCGCGGGGGCCCTCCTACAATGAGCAGTTCTTC.

The J gene is TRBJ1-4, the V gene TRBV7-2; D is unclear. The germline gives CDR1 SGHTA, CDR2 FQGNSA. V was shortened by 6 bases and J by 4 bases, with 9 bases between the two germline ends. The CDR3 spans 13 residues. CDR3 DNA: TGTGCCAGCAGGGGAGGGTATAATGAAAAACTGTTTTTT. It translates to CASRGGYNEKLFF.

The chain combines TRBV5-3 with TRBJ2-5; tentatively, D is TRBD1 (6 bases). TRBV5-3 belongs to the ORF category, with a function that is uncertain. V lost 0 bases and J lost 5, with 17 bases in between. CDR3 length equals 16 residues. CDR3 sequence reads: CARSLAGKGGEETQYF. DNA of the CDR3: TGTGCCAGAAGCTTGGCTGGGAAAGGGGGTGAGGAGACCCAGTACTTC.

The chain couples TRBV19 to TRBJ1-2, with D possibly being TRBD1 (6 bases). CDR3 length: 14 amino acids. Germline lookup yields CDR1 LNHDA and CDR2 SQIVND (reference sequence). Between the trimmed V and J ends, which lost 7 bases and 6 bases, there was a span of 18 bases. The CDR3 reads CASTRDILKDGYTF. CDR3 DNA: TGTGCCAGTACCCGGGACATTCTAAAGGATGGCTACACCTTC.

The gene calls are TRBV7-9 and TRBJ2-5; D might be TRBD1 (6 bases). This CDR3 comprises 14 residues. Germline assignment: CDR1 SEHNR and CDR2 FQNEAQ (reference sequence). Trimming stripped 5 bases from V and 5 bases from J, with 15 bases between. For the CDR3, the DNA is TGTGCCAGCAGCCTCGGGACACTCGGGGAGACCCAGTACTTC. Its protein product is CASSLGTLGETQYF.